This TCR beta chain was identified during a study of T cell responses to AZD1222 COVID-19 vaccine. Researchers grouped second doses given at about 4 or about 12 weeks into one pool. Sequencing was performed with immunoSEQ multiplex PCR; in TCRdb, only in-frame clones are kept and a portion is missing. The repertoire consists of roughly 110,000 clones, with 70% to 90% occurring once and the leading ten covering 4.8%. The sequencing used peripheral blood, collected 28 days after the second AZD1222 dose. This TCR was sampled from an adult who received the AZD1222 COVID-19 vaccine.

The chain's CDR3 is CASSSQTGVTSGANVLTF. The CDR3, as DNA: TGTGCCAGCAGCTCGCAAACAGGGGTGACCTCTGGGGCCAACGTCCTGACTTTC. The genes are TRBV7-9 and TRBJ2-6; 7 bases map to TRBD1. There are 18 residues in the CDR3. The V gene's germline CDR1 is SEHNR and CDR2 FQNEAQ (reference sequence). After removal of 4 bases from V and 0 bases from J, the junction contained 9 bases not matched to a gene.